What follows are 32 T cell receptor beta chains derived from one specimen sequenced in a study of CD8+ T cells in alopecia areata. Extracted from the samples, RNA was reverse transcribed into cDNA to serve as the sequencing template. The assay was immunoSEQ multiplex PCR, and TCRdb's table has in-frame clones only and misses some. The sample has 150,000 to 200,000 clones, around 55% seen once. Material for sequencing was CD4+ T cells sorted from blood. The receptors derive from a human donor in good health.

This rearrangement joins TRBV2 to TRBJ1-5, with 7 bases that match TRBD1. Trimming removed 2 bases from V and 3 bases from J; junction bases left unmatched: 4. CDR3 length: 15 residues. Germline CDR1 is SNHLY and CDR2 is FYNNEI. For the CDR3, the DNA is TGTGCCAGCAGTGAAAACAGGGGCTCCAATCAGCCCCAGCATTTT. Translating gives CASSENRGSNQPQHF.

This clone occurred a few times. J is TRBJ1-2 and V is TRBV29-1; D not certain. V lost 3 bases, J lost 4 bases, and 12 bases lay in between. The length of the CDR3 is 13 residues. Germline CDR1 SQVTM, CDR2 ANQGSEA. The CDR3 DNA sequence: TGCAGCGTTGAGCGGGCACCCAGCTATGGCTACACCTTC. This translates into CSVERAPSYGYTF. Complete variable domain (other parts from reference TRBV29-1 and TRBJ1-2): SAVISQKPSRDICQRGTSLTIQCQVDSQVTMMFWYRQQPGQSLTLIATANQGSEATYESGFVIDKFPISRPNLTFSTLTVSNMSPEDSSIYLCSVERAPSYGYTFGSGTRLTVV.

V usage is TRBV29-1 and J usage is TRBJ1-2; D not resolved. CDR1 and CDR2 (germline): SQVTM, ANQGSEA. CDR3 length: 9 amino acids. V lost 4 bases, J lost 7 bases, and 4 bases lay in between. Written as DNA, the CDR3 is TGCAGCGTTGTAAGTGGCTACACCTTC. Translating gives CSVVSGYTF.

With respect to this clone: The identical CDR3 is also encoded by other nucleotide sequences in the sample. The chain employs TRBV29-1 and TRBJ2-2, with 10 bases lining up with TRBD1. Germline loops: CDR1 SQVTM, CDR2 ANQGSEA. The length of the CDR3 is 13 residues. The V gene end was trimmed by 4 bases and the J gene end by 4 bases; junction bases not matched to a gene: 0. CDR3 residues: CSVGTGGTGELFF. For the CDR3, the DNA is TGCAGCGTTGGGACAGGGGGCACCGGGGAGCTGTTTTTT.

The chain has TRBV29-1 and TRBJ1-1; D gene uncertain. The V end was cut by 5 bases, the J end by 5 bases, with 12 bases between. The CDR3 is 12 residues long. Germline CDR1 reads SQVTM; CDR2 reads ANQGSEA. CDR3 sequence reads: CSVSPGLTEAFF. CDR3 DNA sequence: TGCAGCGTTTCTCCCGGGTTGACTGAAGCTTTCTTT.

The chain links TRBV4-1 to TRBJ1-5; D possibly corresponds to TRBD1 (6 bases). The germline V gene has CDR1 MGHRA and CDR2 YSYEKL. The CDR3 runs 16 residues. With 1 base removed from V and 0 bases from J, the gap between germline ends came to 10 bases. The CDR3 DNA is TGCGCCAGCAGCCAAGGACAGGTCAATAGCAATCAGCCCCAGCATTTT. It translates to CASSQGQVNSNQPQHF.

This clone was seen a handful of times. The chain carries TRBV7-9 and TRBJ1-1; 7 nucleotides match TRBD1. Germline lookup yields CDR1 SEHNR and CDR2 FQNEAQ (reference sequence). V dropped 6 bases and J dropped 0; count of bases not matched to a gene: 7. This CDR3 is 15 amino acids long. CDR3 sequence (DNA): TGTGCCAGCAGACCACGACAGGGTATGAACACTGAAGCTTTCTTT. This encodes CASRPRQGMNTEAFF.

The genes are TRBV25-1 and TRBJ2-5, with D possibly TRBD1 on 5 matching bases. V gave up 4 bases and J gave up 2 bases, with 14 bases separating them. Germline CDR1 MGHDK, CDR2 SYGVNS. This CDR3 spans 15 amino acids. The CDR3 sequence is CASSVGGADQETQYF. DNA for the CDR3: TGTGCCAGCAGTGTGGGTGGGGCAGATCAAGAGACCCAGTACTTC.

This clone was observed once. This chain uses TRBV5-4 with TRBJ2-1; 12 bases match TRBD2. This CDR3 comprises 18 residues. CDR1 and CDR2 (germline): SGHNT, YYREEE (reference sequence). Losses at the gene ends were 0 bases for V and 1 base for J; bases not matched to a gene: 5. The CDR3 DNA sequence: TGTGCCAGCAGCTTGGACCTAGCGGGAGGGCCGTCCTACAATGAGCAGTTCTTC. Residues: CASSLDLAGGPSYNEQFF.

This clone was detected a few times. The J gene is TRBJ2-2, the V gene TRBV6-6; 8 nucleotides line up with TRBD1. The CDR3 runs 14 residues. Losses at the gene ends were 6 bases for V and 5 bases for J; bases not matched to a gene: 5. From germline, CDR1 is MNHNY and CDR2 SVGAGI (reference sequence). CDR3 in amino acids: CASRAGGITGELFF. The CDR3 DNA reads as TGTGCCAGCAGGGCAGGGGGCATTACCGGGGAGCTGTTTTTT.

This clone showed up just a few times. The J gene is TRBJ1-5, the V gene TRBV28; D is possibly TRBD1 (6 bases). The CDR3 is 17 amino acids. From germline, CDR1 is MDHEN and CDR2 SYDVKM. V lost 3 bases to trimming and J lost 5 bases, with 20 bases between them. Here the CDR3 reads CASSFRSRGGRHQPQHF. The CDR3 nucleotides read TGTGCCAGCAGTTTCCGCTCCCGGGGGGGCAGACATCAGCCCCAGCATTTT.

J is TRBJ2-1 and V is TRBV5-1, with TRBD2 matching 10 bases. V gave up 0 bases and J gave up 8 bases; unmatched junction bases: 2. Germline V gives CDR1 SGHRS, CDR2 YFSETQ. This CDR3 is built from 14 residues. This CDR3 is CASSLASGSDEQFF. The CDR3 DNA reads as TGCGCCAGCAGCTTGGCTAGCGGGAGCGATGAGCAGTTCTTC.

The chain uses TRBV5-1 and TRBJ1-2; D is uncertain. Trimming took 4 bases from V and 1 from J, leaving 11 bases between them. The CDR3 is made up of 14 amino acids. Germline CDR1 SGHRS, CDR2 YFSETQ. The CDR3 loop reads CASSPGSLNYGYTF. The CDR3 DNA follows: TGCGCCAGCAGCCCGGGGAGTCTTAACTATGGCTACACCTTC.

This clone was observed a handful of times. The genes are TRBV18 and TRBJ2-7; D is possibly TRBD2 (5 bases). Germline CDR1 KGHSH, CDR2 LQKENI. The CDR3 length is 12 residues. The V end was cut by 3 bases, the J end by 5 bases, with 8 bases between. The CDR3 bases are TGTGCCAGCTCACCTACCGGGAACGAGCAGTACTTC. Amino acids: CASSPTGNEQYF.

This clone was seen a few times. The chain couples TRBV13 to TRBJ2-1, with TRBD1 as a possible D gene (6 bases). Trimming removed 1 base at V and 2 bases at J, with 9 bases between. Germline V gene lookup returns CDR1 PRHDT and CDR2 FYEKMQ (reference sequence). This CDR3 has 15 amino acids. The CDR3 loop is CASSLDRDTYNEQFF. Here the CDR3 DNA reads TGTGCCAGCAGCTTAGATCGGGACACCTACAATGAGCAGTTCTTC.

V usage is TRBV9 and J usage is TRBJ1-3, with D unresolved. Germline CDR1 SGDLS, CDR2 YYNGEE. V was pared by 0 bases and J by 2 bases, with 6 bases between. This CDR3 has 14 residues. The CDR3 DNA follows: TGTGCCAGCAGCGTAGGGGAAGCTGGAAACACCATATATTTT. Translating gives CASSVGEAGNTIYF.

This clone was recorded a few times. The chain links TRBV28 to TRBJ2-7; no clear D gene. In germline, CDR1 is MDHEN, CDR2 SYDVKM. The V end was cut by 6 bases, the J end by 12 bases, with 18 bases between. The CDR3 totals 12 residues. CDR3 nucleotides: TGTGCCAGCAGCGTCGTGGGCAGGCTGGCGTACTTC. This codes for CASSVVGRLAYF.

The CDR3 sequence: CASSFPGPQHYGYTF. CDR3 DNA sequence: TGTGCCAGCAGTTTCCCCGGGCCTCAACACTATGGCTACACCTTC. V and J are TRBV28 and TRBJ1-2; the D is unclear. Per the germline V gene, CDR1 is MDHEN and CDR2 is SYDVKM. The CDR3 is 15 residues long. V lost 3 bases to trimming and J lost 3 bases, with 14 bases between them.

The chain recombines TRBV6-5 with TRBJ2-3; D tentatively fits TRBD1 or TRBD2 (5 bases each). The CDR3 is 13 residues long. With 3 bases removed from V and 4 bases from J, the gap between germline ends came to 8 bases. Germline CDR1 reads MNHEY; CDR2 reads SVGAGI. The CDR3 protein is CASSYEGPDTQYF. The CDR3 DNA sequence: TGTGCCAGCAGTTATGAGGGGCCAGATACGCAGTATTTT.

This clone was seen a single time. V is TRBV28 and J is TRBJ1-1; 8 bases agree with TRBD1. The germline V gene has CDR1 MDHEN and CDR2 SYDVKM. This CDR3 contains 14 residues. With 6 bases clipped from V and 9 bases from J, the junction kept 12 bases outside the gene matches. The CDR3 bases are TGTGCCAGCAGGGGTACCGACAGGGGACGCCAAGCTTTCTTT. As protein: CASRGTDRGRQAFF.

The chain recombines TRBV11-2 with TRBJ2-5; TRBD2 might be the D (6 bases). The CDR3 spans 16 residues. The germline gives CDR1 SGHAT, CDR2 FQNNGV. V gave up 5 bases and J gave up 1 base, with 17 bases separating them. CDR3 nucleotide sequence: TGTGCCAGCAGCCCCCGACGAGGGACTGGCCAAGAGACCCAGTACTTC. As protein: CASSPRRGTGQETQYF.

The V gene is TRBV29-1, the J gene TRBJ2-2; 10 positions match TRBD2. J lost 6 bases, V lost 2 bases, and 12 bases had no gene match. This CDR3 is built from 17 residues. Germline V CDR1 and CDR2: SQVTM, ANQGSEA. CDR3 DNA sequence: TGCAGCGTTGAACAGAGAGAAGGGACTAGCGTCCCCGGGGAGCTGTTTTTT. It yields the protein CSVEQREGTSVPGELFF.

The rearrangement joins TRBV5-1 to TRBJ2-1; unclear D gene. Trimming pared 1 base from V and 4 bases from J, leaving 18 bases between. Germline lookup yields CDR1 SGHRS and CDR2 YFSETQ. CDR3 length: 17 residues. For the CDR3, the DNA is TGCGCCAGCAGCTTGATCCCGGGTTTAGGGTTATACAATGAGCAGTTCTTC. Translation: CASSLIPGLGLYNEQFF.

This clone was counted between two and nine times. The chain has TRBV29-1 and TRBJ2-3, with 9 positions matching TRBD2. The length of the CDR3 is 14 residues. Germline CDR1 and CDR2: SQVTM and ANQGSEA. The CDR3 coding sequence is TGCAGTCACGACGGCGGGAGGGCCACAGATACGCAGTATTTT. Encoded protein: CSHDGGRATDTQYF.

This clone has only a few counts. Here the CDR3 DNA reads TGTGCCATCAGTGAGGAGAATATAGCCAAAAACATTCAGTACTTC. It encodes CAISEENIAKNIQYF. The genes are TRBV10-3 and TRBJ2-4; D is undetermined. The CDR3 has 15 residues. Germline CDR1 ENHRY, CDR2 SYGVKD. Trimming pared 2 bases from V and 0 bases from J, leaving 8 bases between.

The chain recombines TRBV5-1 with TRBJ2-3; weak D call: TRBD1 (6 bases). Germline lookup yields CDR1 SGHRS and CDR2 YFSETQ. CDR3 size: 16 residues. V dropped 1 base and J dropped 2 bases, with 14 bases sitting between them. CDR3 sequence: CASSLYTGTTTDTQYF. The CDR3 nucleotides read TGCGCCAGCAGCTTGTATACCGGGACAACCACAGATACGCAGTATTTT. Drawing the rest from reference TRBV5-1 and TRBJ2-3, the complete variable domain is KAGVTQTPRYLIKTRGQQVTLSCSPISGHRSVSWYQQTPGQGLQFLFEYFSETQRNKGNFPGRFSGRQFSNSRSEMNVSTLELGDSALYLCASSLYTGTTTDTQYFGPGTRLTVL.

This clone was detected only once. The chain is built from TRBV27 and TRBJ1-2; D ambiguous. The V and J ends lost 2 bases and 0 bases respectively, with 7 bases between them. This CDR3 comprises 14 residues. Germline V gene data show CDR1 as MNHEY and CDR2 as SMNVEV (reference sequence). CDR3 region: CASSLRGSNYGYTF. The CDR3 DNA reads TGTGCCAGCAGTTTACGGGGTTCTAACTATGGCTACACCTTC.

This chain links TRBV5-1 with TRBJ2-7; possibly TRBD2 for D (6 bases). In germline, CDR1 is SGHRS, CDR2 YFSETQ. The CDR3 extends over 13 amino acids. Trimming took off 3 bases at V and 3 bases at J, with 10 bases between the two ends. Here the CDR3 DNA reads TGCGCCAGCAGCTGGGGACTCCTCTACGAGCAGTACTTC. Encoded protein: CASSWGLLYEQYF.

The chain recombines TRBV6-5 with TRBJ1-2; TRBD1 agrees at 8 bases. The germline gives CDR1 MNHEY, CDR2 SVGAGI. The length of the CDR3 is 14 residues. V shed 7 bases, J shed 3 bases, and the junction held 7 bases outside the gene matches. CDR3 residues: CASTEYRGDYGYTF. The CDR3 nucleotides are TGTGCCAGCACCGAATACAGGGGGGACTATGGCTACACCTTC.

The J gene is TRBJ2-1, the V gene TRBV6-5; TRBD2 matches 7 bases. The V gene's germline CDR1 is MNHEY and CDR2 SVGAGI. The CDR3 extends over 15 amino acids. The ends lost 2 bases at V and 2 bases at J; junction bases unmatched: 3. CDR3 sequence: CASSYGLDPYNEQFF. The CDR3 DNA sequence: TGTGCCAGCAGTTACGGACTAGATCCCTACAATGAGCAGTTCTTC.

The V and J genes are TRBV4-1 and TRBJ2-5; D ambiguous. The CDR3 length is 14 residues. With 3 bases removed from V and 4 bases from J, the gap between germline ends came to 12 bases. CDR1 is MGHRA, CDR2 YSYEKL, per germline. Here the CDR3 DNA reads TGCGCCAGCAGCCAGGTTGTAGGCTTAGAGACCCAGTACTTC. Translating it yields CASSQVVGLETQYF.

This clone was seen a few times. The V gene is TRBV18, the J gene TRBJ2-7; no clear D. Germline V CDR1 and CDR2: KGHSH, LQKENI. The length of the CDR3 is 12 residues. V was cut by 2 bases and J by 4 bases, with 6 bases left in between. CDR3 nucleotide sequence: TGTGCCAGCTCACCAGGAGAATACGAGCAGTACTTC. Its translation: CASSPGEYEQYF.